This T cell receptor (beta chain) emerged from a study of cytomegalovirus exposure and HLA in healthy donors. The trim removed 5 bases at V and 5 bases at J, leaving 3 bases unmatched. The germline V gene has CDR1 MNHEY and CDR2 SMNVEV (reference sequence). This CDR3 is 14 amino acids long. PCR amplification relied on 60 Vbeta primers (plus 13 Jbeta primers). In the authors' workflow: The authors later counted about 80 million unique TCR beta chains, 9 million to 14 million of them shared. TCRdb keeps only in-frame clones here, not all; method: immunoSEQ multiplex PCR. The DNA gave D and trimming, while V, J and clone size come from that table. Of fewer than 250,000 clones in the sample, 75% to 90% were seen once.

This TCR came from a man aged 30 to 39 in good health and CMV-seronegative. Sequences were obtained from PBMCs. The gene calls are TRBV27 and TRBJ1-4; 9 bases line up with TRBD1. For the CDR3, the DNA is TGTGCCAGCAGTGACGGGACAGGGAATGAAAAACTGTTTTTT. Translating gives CASSDGTGNEKLFF.